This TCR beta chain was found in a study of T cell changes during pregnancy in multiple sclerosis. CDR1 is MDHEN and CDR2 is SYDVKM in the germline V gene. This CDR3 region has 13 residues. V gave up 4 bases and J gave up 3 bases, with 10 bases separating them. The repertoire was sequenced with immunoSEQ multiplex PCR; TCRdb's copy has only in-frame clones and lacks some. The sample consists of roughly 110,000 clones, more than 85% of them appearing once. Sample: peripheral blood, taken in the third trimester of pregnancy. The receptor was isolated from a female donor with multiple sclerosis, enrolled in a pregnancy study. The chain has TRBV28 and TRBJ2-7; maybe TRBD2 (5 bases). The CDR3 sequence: CASSYPGSYEQYF. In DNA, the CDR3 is TGTGCCAGCAGTTACCCGGGGAGCTACGAGCAGTACTTC.